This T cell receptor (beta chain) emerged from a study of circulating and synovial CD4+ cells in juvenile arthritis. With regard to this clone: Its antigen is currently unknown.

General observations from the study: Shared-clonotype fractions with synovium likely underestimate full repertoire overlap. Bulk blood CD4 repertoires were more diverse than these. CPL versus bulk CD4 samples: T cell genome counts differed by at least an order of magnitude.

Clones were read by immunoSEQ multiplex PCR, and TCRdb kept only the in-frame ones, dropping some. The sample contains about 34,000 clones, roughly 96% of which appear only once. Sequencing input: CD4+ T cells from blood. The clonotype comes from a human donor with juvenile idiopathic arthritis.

The CDR3 region has the DNA TGTGCCAGCAGCGCGGGTCCCAACTATGGCTACACCTTC. It encodes CASSAGPNYGYTF. This chain links TRBV11-1 with TRBJ1-2; no clear D. Trimming stripped 5 bases from V and 2 bases from J, with 9 bases between. The CDR3 covers 13 residues. CDR1 is SGHAT and CDR2 is FQDESV in the germline V gene (reference sequence).